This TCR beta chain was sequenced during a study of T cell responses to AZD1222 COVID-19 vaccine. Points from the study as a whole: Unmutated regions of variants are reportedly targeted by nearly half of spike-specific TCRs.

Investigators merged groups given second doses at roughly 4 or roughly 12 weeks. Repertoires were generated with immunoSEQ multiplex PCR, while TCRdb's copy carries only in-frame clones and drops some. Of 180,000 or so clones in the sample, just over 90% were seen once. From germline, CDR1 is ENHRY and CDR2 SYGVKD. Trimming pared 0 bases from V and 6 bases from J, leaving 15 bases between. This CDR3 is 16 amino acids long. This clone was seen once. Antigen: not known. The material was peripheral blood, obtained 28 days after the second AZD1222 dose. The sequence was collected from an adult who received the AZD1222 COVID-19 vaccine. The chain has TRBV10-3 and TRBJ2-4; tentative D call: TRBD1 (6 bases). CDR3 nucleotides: TGTGCCATCAGTGAGTCGAACGTGGGGGCAGGAAACATTCAGTACTTC. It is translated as CAISESNVGAGNIQYF.